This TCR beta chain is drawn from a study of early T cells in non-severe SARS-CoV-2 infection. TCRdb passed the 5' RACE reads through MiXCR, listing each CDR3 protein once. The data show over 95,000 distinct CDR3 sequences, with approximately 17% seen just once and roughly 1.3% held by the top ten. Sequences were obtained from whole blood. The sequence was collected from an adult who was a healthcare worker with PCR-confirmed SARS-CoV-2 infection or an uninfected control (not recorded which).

As DNA, the CDR3 is TGCGCCAGCAGCCGCCGACTAGCGGGGGGGATTACAGATACGCAGTATTTT. This encodes CASSRRLAGGITDTQYF. The rearrangement joins TRBV5-1 to TRBJ2-3; 14 bases agree with TRBD2. The CDR3 is 17 amino acids. V shed 4 bases, J shed 3 bases, and the junction held 7 bases outside the gene matches. The germline gives CDR1 SGHRS, CDR2 YFSETQ. The full variable domain, rest sourced from reference TRBV5-1 and TRBJ2-3, is KAGVTQTPRYLIKTRGQQVTLSCSPISGHRSVSWYQQTPGQGLQFLFEYFSETQRNKGNFPGRFSGRQFSNSRSEMNVSTLELGDSALYLCASSRRLAGGITDTQYFGPGTRLTVL.